The 18 T cell receptor beta chains below come from one sample, sequenced in a study of blood T cell repertoires in COVID-19. Assay: immunoSEQ multiplex PCR; the TCRdb copy retains only in-frame clones and omits some. The sample carries about 220,000 clones, over 75% recorded once. The sample taken for sequencing was PBMCs or T cells enriched from blood (not recorded which). These receptors were collected from a woman aged 18 to 35 in a cohort exposed to, infected with or recovered from COVID-19 (not recorded which).

The chain links TRBV12-5 to TRBJ1-5; D remains unclear. The CDR3 contains 12 residues. The V gene lost 6 bases and the J gene lost 6 bases, with 9 bases spanning the gap. CDR1 is LGHNT and CDR2 is FRNRAP in the germline V gene. In DNA, the CDR3 is TGTGCTAGTGGGGAAGGAGCTCAGCCCCAGCATTTT. Translated, it gives CASGEGAQPQHF.

This chain joins TRBV5-4 and TRBJ2-2, with a weak D call TRBD2 (7 bases). CDR3 length: 15 residues. Trimming cost V 4 bases and J 0 bases, with 10 bases left between them. From germline, CDR1 is SGHNT and CDR2 YYREEE (reference sequence). The CDR3 nucleotides are TGTGCCAGCAGCCGAGGGGGGGCGAACACCGGGGAGCTGTTTTTT. Protein: CASSRGGANTGELFF.

The chain has TRBV28 and TRBJ2-7; 7 bases line up with TRBD1. CDR1 and CDR2 from the germline V gene are MDHEN and SYDVKM. The CDR3 consists of 13 residues. V was clipped by 9 bases and J by 0 bases; unmatched bases: 5. CDR3 in DNA: TGTGCCAGTGGGACAGTGAACTCCTACGAGCAGTACTTC. This translates into CASGTVNSYEQYF.

CDR3 sequence reads: CASSSQGDSYEQYF. The CDR3 DNA reads TGTGCCAGCAGCTCGCAGGGTGACTCCTACGAGCAGTACTTC. This rearrangement joins TRBV11-3 to TRBJ2-7; D might be TRBD1 (5 bases). Deletions cut 4 bases from V and 0 bases from J, with 10 bases between. Germline-derived CDR1 and CDR2 are SGHNT and YENEEA. This CDR3 is 14 amino acids long.

V usage is TRBV6-5 and J usage is TRBJ1-3; D is perhaps TRBD1 (5 bases). Germline V gene data show CDR1 as MNHEY and CDR2 as SVGAGI. CDR3 length: 13 residues. V was pared by 10 bases and J by 1 base, with 11 bases between. The chain's CDR3 is CATVGGSGNTIYF. The CDR3 DNA sequence: TGTGCCACCGTGGGGGGATCTGGAAACACCATATATTTT.

Details on this clone: Other nucleotide sequences in the sample specify the same CDR3. The chain joins TRBV5-1 to TRBJ1-5, with 7 bases matching TRBD1. Germline lookup yields CDR1 SGHRS and CDR2 YFSETQ. The V segment lost 0 bases and the J segment 2 bases; nucleotides outside the gene matches: 2. The CDR3 spans 15 residues. The CDR3 DNA sequence: TGCGCCAGCAGCTTGGATGGGACAGGCAATCAGCCCCAGCATTTT. This gives the protein CASSLDGTGNQPQHF.

The chain joins TRBV28 to TRBJ1-1, with 8 nucleotides matching TRBD1. This CDR3 has 15 residues. Germline CDR1 reads MDHEN; CDR2 reads SYDVKM. V lost 3 bases, J lost 8 bases, and 11 bases stayed unmatched. The CDR3 loop reads CASSFPPGQGTEAFF. Written as DNA, the CDR3 is TGTGCCAGCAGTTTTCCCCCCGGACAGGGTACGGAAGCTTTCTTT.

The chain links TRBV5-6 to TRBJ1-2; possible D gene TRBD1, 6 bases. The germline CDR1 and CDR2 sequences are SGHDT and YYEEEE. Between the trimmed V and J ends, which lost 2 bases and 4 bases, there was a span of 15 bases. The CDR3 is made up of 15 amino acids. The CDR3 nucleotides read TGTGCCAGCAGCTTATTGACCGCAGGGGCCTATGGCTACACCTTC. It is translated as CASSLLTAGAYGYTF.

The chain links TRBV7-9 to TRBJ2-3, with D perhaps TRBD2 (6 bases). V was clipped by 3 bases and J by 4 bases, with 17 bases between them. The CDR3 loop spans 16 amino acids. Germline CDR1 and CDR2: SEHNR and FQNEAQ (reference sequence). This chain's CDR3 is CASSFGTPDGSDTQYF. CDR3 DNA: TGTGCCAGCAGCTTTGGGACTCCTGATGGGTCAGATACGCAGTATTTT.

The chain links TRBV7-7 to TRBJ1-1, with 8 bases lining up with TRBD1. CDR1 is SSHAT and CDR2 is FNYEAQ in the germline V gene (reference sequence). CDR3 length equals 15 residues. The V and J ends lost 5 bases and 3 bases, in that order; junction bases with no gene match: 8. The CDR3 loop reads CASSPLTGAYTEAFF. The CDR3 DNA is TGTGCCAGCAGCCCCCTGACAGGGGCGTACACTGAAGCTTTCTTT. The entire variable domain, with the rest obtained from reference TRBV7-7 and TRBJ1-1, is as follows: GAGVSQSPRYKVTKRGQDVTLRCDPISSHATLYWYQQALGQGPEFLTYFNYEAQPDKSGLPSDRFSAERPEGSISTLTIQRTEQRDSAMYRCASSPLTGAYTEAFFGQGTRLTVV.

The V and J genes are TRBV11-3 and TRBJ2-3; D ambiguous. This CDR3 contains 16 residues. Germline-derived CDR1 and CDR2 are SGHNT and YENEEA. Trimming cost V 1 base and J 0 bases, with 11 bases left between them. The CDR3 coding sequence is TGTGCCAGCAGCTTAGTCGGAGACTCTAGCACAGATACGCAGTATTTT. This gives the protein CASSLVGDSSTDTQYF. Filled out from reference TRBV11-3 and TRBJ2-3, the complete variable domain reads EAGVVQSPRYKIIEKKQPVAFWCNPISGHNTLYWYLQNLGQGPELLIRYENEEAVDDSQLPKDRFSAERLKGVDSTLKIQPAELGDSAVYLCASSLVGDSSTDTQYFGPGTRLTVL.

The rearrangement uses TRBV5-4 and TRBJ1-6, with 8 bases aligning to TRBD1. Germline CDR1 is SGHNT and CDR2 is YYREEE (reference sequence). This CDR3 region has 16 residues. The trim removed 3 bases at V and 0 bases at J, leaving 2 bases unmatched. The CDR3 reads CASSWDRSSYNSPLHF. The CDR3 coding sequence is TGTGCCAGCAGCTGGGACAGGAGCTCCTATAATTCACCCCTCCACTTT. Supplemented by reference TRBV5-4 and TRBJ1-6, the full variable domain reads ETGVTQSPTHLIKTRGQQVTLRCSSQSGHNTVSWYQQALGQGPQFIFQYYREEENGRGNFPPRFSGLQFPNYSSELNVNALELDDSALYLCASSWDRSSYNSPLHFGNGTRLTVT.

The chain couples TRBV19 to TRBJ1-1; TRBD1 might be the D (5 bases). The germline CDR1 and CDR2 sequences are LNHDA and SQIVND (reference sequence). Trimming left V 3 bases short and J 4 bases short, with 12 bases between. This CDR3 is 14 amino acids long. Written as DNA, the CDR3 is TGTGCCAGTAGTATGAATGGGGGAGGCACTGAAGCTTTCTTT. Protein product: CASSMNGGGTEAFF. Full variable domain (missing parts from reference TRBV19 and TRBJ1-1): DGGITQSPKYLFRKEGQNVTLSCEQNLNHDAMYWYRQDPGQGLRLIYYSQIVNDFQKGDIAEGYSVSREKKESFPLTVTSAQKNPTAFYLCASSMNGGGTEAFFGQGTRLTVV.

V usage is TRBV5-1 and J usage is TRBJ1-4; 7 nucleotides align to TRBD1. J was trimmed by 8 bases and V by 0 bases; bases with no gene match: 7. Germline-derived CDR1 and CDR2 are SGHRS and YFSETQ. The CDR3 has 15 residues. The CDR3: CASSLARGRGEKLFF. The CDR3 DNA follows: TGCGCCAGCAGCTTGGCGAGGGGGCGGGGAGAAAAACTGTTTTTT. The whole variable domain, filled in from reference TRBV5-1 and TRBJ1-4, reads KAGVTQTPRYLIKTRGQQVTLSCSPISGHRSVSWYQQTPGQGLQFLFEYFSETQRNKGNFPGRFSGRQFSNSRSEMNVSTLELGDSALYLCASSLARGRGEKLFFGSGTQLSVL.

The chain employs TRBV7-9 and TRBJ2-7, with D maybe TRBD1 (6 bases). Trimming stripped 6 bases from V and 6 bases from J, with 15 bases between. Germline V lookup: CDR1 SEHNR, CDR2 FQNEAQ (reference sequence). The CDR3 has 13 residues. CDR3 residues: CASSYADRPEQYF. As DNA, the CDR3 is TGTGCCAGCAGTTATGCGGACAGACCCGAGCAGTACTTC. The full variable domain, with the rest looked up from reference TRBV7-9 and TRBJ2-7, is DTGVSQNPRHKITKRGQNVTFRCDPISEHNRLYWYRQTLGQGPEFLTYFQNEAQLEKSRLLSDRFSAERPKGSFSTLEIQRTEQGDSAMYLCASSYADRPEQYFGPGTRLTVT.

The chain combines TRBV6-2 or TRBV6-3 with TRBJ1-5; 8 nucleotides line up with TRBD1. The germline V gene has CDR1 MNHEY and CDR2 SVGEGT. The V and J ends lost 2 bases and 7 bases, in that order; junction bases with no gene match: 4. This CDR3 is 14 amino acids long. CDR3 residues: CASSYRQGPQPQHF. The CDR3 DNA is TGTGCCAGCAGTTACCGACAGGGGCCGCAGCCCCAGCATTTT.

The V gene is TRBV28, the J gene TRBJ1-1; 8 bases line up with TRBD1. This CDR3 is built from 13 residues. Looked up from germline, CDR1 is MDHEN and CDR2 is SYDVKM. The junction had 11 bases not matched to a gene; V was cut back by 6 bases and J by 11 bases. The CDR3 DNA reads TGTGCCAGCAGCCCCGGAGACAGGGGTTCGGCTTTCTTT. This gives the protein CASSPGDRGSAFF.

This rearrangement joins TRBV2 to TRBJ1-2; TRBD1 aligns across 7 bases. Germline CDR1 and CDR2: SNHLY and FYNNEI. This CDR3 has 13 residues. The trim removed 6 bases at V and 3 bases at J, leaving 4 bases unmatched. As DNA, the CDR3 is TGTGCCAGCAGCGCACAGGGGCACTATGGCTACACCTTC. Its translation: CASSAQGHYGYTF.